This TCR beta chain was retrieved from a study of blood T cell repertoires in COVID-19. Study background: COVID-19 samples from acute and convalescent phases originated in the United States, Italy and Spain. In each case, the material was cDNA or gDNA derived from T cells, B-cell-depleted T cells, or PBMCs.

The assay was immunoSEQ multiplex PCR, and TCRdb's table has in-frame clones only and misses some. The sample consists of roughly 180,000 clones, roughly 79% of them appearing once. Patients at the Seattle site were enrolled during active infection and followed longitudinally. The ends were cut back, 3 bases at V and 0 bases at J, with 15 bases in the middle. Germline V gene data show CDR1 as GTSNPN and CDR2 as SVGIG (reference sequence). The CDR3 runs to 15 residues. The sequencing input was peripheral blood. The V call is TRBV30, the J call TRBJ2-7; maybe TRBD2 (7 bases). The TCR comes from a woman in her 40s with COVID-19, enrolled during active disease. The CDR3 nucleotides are TGTGCCTGGAGGGGGGGGAGACAGGTCTCCTACGAGCAGTACTTC. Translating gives CAWRGGRQVSYEQYF.